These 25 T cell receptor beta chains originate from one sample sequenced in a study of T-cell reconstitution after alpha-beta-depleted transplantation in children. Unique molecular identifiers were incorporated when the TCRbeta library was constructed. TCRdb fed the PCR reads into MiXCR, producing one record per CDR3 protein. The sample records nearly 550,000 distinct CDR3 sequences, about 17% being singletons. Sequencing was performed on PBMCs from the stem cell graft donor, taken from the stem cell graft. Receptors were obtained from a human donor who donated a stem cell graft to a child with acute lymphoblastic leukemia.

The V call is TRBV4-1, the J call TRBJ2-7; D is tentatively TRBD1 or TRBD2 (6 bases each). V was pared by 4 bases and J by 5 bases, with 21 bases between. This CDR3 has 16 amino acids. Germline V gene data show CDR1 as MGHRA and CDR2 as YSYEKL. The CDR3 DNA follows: TGCGCCAGCAGCCTTACCGGGGGCGGGACGGGAAACGAGCAGTACTTC. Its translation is CASSLTGGGTGNEQYF.

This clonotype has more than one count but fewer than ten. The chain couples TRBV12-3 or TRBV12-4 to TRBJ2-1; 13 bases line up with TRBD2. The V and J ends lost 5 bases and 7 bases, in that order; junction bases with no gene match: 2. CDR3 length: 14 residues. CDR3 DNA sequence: TGTGCCAGCAGTGGGGGACTAGCGGGAAATGAGCAGTTCTTC. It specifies CASSGGLAGNEQFF.

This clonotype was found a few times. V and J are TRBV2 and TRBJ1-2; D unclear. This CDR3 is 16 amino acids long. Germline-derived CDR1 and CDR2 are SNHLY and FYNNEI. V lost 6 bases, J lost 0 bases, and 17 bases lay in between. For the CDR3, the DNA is TGTGCCAGCAGCGCAGTTCCGCCGGAAGCTAACTATGGCTACACCTTC. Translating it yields CASSAVPPEANYGYTF.

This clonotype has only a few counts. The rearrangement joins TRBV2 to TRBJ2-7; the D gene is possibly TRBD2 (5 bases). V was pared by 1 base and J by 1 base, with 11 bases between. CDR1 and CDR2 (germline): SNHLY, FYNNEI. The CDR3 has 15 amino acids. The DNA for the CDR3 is TGTGCCAGCAGTGAAGGGGGAGTCCCTTCCTACGAGCAGTACTTC. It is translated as CASSEGGVPSYEQYF.

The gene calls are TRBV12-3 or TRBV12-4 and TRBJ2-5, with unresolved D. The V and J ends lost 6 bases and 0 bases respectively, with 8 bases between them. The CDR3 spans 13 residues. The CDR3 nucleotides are TGTGCCAGCAGCCGACGGCACCAAGAGACCCAGTACTTC. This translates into CASSRRHQETQYF.

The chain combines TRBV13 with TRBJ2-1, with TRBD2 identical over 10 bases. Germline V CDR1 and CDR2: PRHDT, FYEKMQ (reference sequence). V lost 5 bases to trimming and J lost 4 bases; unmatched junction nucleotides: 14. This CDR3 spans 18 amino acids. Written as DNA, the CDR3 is TGTGCCAGCAGCACCGGACGTACAAATAGCGGGAGGTACAATGAGCAGTTCTTC. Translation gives CASSTGRTNSGRYNEQFF.

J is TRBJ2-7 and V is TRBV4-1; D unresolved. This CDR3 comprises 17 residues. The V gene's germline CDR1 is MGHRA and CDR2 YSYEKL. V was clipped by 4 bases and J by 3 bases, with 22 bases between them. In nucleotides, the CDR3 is TGCGCCAGCAGCCCCGACCCTCCAACCGGACGGAACTACGAGCAGTACTTC. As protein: CASSPDPPTGRNYEQYF.

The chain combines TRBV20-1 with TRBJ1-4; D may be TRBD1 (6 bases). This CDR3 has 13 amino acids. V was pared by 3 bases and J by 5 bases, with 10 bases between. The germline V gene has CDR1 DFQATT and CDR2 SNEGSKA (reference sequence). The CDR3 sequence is CSASGGLNEKLFF. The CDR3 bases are TGCAGTGCTAGCGGGGGCTTGAATGAAAAACTGTTTTTT.

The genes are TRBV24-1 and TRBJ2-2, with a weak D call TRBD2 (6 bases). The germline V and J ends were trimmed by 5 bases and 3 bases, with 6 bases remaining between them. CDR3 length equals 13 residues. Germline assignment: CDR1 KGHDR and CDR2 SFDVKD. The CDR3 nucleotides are TGTGCCACCAGTGGACTAGACACCGGGGAGCTGTTTTTT. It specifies CATSGLDTGELFF.

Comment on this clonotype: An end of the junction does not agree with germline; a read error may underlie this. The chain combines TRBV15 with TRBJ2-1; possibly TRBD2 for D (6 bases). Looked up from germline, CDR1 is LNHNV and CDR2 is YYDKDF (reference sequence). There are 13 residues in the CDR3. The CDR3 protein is CATSGDNSGEQFF. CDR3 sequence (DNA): TGTGCCACCAGCGGAGACAATAGCGGTGAGCAGTTCTTC.

DNA for the CDR3: TGTGCCAGCAGCGGGACCGGGAACCTCTATGGCTACACCTTC. It translates to CASSGTGNLYGYTF. The J gene is TRBJ1-2, the V gene TRBV9; D is ambiguous. CDR3 length equals 14 residues. The V and J ends lost 3 bases and 4 bases respectively, with 13 bases between them. The germline gives CDR1 SGDLS, CDR2 YYNGEE. Full variable domain (remainder filled in from reference TRBV9 and TRBJ1-2): DSGVTQTPKHLITATGQRVTLRCSPRSGDLSVYWYQQSLDQGLQFLIQYYNGEERAKGNILERFSAQQFPDLHSELNLSSLELGDSALYFCASSGTGNLYGYTFGSGTRLTVV.

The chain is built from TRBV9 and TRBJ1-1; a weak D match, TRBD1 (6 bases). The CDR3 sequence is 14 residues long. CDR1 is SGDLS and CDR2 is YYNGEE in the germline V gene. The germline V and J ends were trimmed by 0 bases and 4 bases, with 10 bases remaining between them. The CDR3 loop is CASSVVTGITEAFF. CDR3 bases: TGTGCCAGCAGCGTAGTAACAGGGATCACTGAAGCTTTCTTT.

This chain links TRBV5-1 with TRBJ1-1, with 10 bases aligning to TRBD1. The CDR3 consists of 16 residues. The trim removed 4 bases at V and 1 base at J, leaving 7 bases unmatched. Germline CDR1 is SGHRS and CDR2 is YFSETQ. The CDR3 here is CASSPAGQGRNTEAFF. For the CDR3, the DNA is TGCGCCAGCAGCCCGGCGGGACAGGGGCGGAACACTGAAGCTTTCTTT.

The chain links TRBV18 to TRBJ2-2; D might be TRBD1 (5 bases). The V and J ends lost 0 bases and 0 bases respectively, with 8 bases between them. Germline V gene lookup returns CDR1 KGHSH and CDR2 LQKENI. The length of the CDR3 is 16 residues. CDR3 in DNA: TGTGCCAGCTCACCACCAGGGGCCACGAACACCGGGGAGCTGTTTTTT. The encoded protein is CASSPPGATNTGELFF.

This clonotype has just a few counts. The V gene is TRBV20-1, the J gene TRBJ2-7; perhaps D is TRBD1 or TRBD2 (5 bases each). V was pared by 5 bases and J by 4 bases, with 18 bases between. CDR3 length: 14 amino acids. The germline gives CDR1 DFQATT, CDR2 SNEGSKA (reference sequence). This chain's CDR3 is CSARSGTLPYEQYF. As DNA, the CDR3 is TGCAGTGCTCGCTCCGGGACCCTTCCGTACGAGCAGTACTTC.

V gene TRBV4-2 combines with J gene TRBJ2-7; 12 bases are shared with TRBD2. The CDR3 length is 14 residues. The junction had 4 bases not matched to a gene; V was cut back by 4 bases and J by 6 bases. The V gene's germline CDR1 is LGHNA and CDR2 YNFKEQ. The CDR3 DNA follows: TGTGCCAGCAGCCCGGGACTAGCGGGTTCCGAGCAGTACTTC. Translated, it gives CASSPGLAGSEQYF.

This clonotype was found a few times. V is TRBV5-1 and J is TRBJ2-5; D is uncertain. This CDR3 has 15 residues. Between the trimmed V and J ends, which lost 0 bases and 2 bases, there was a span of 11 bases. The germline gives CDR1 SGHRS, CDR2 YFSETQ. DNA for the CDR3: TGCGCCAGCAGCTTGGCGACGGTGATGCAAGAGACCCAGTACTTC. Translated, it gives CASSLATVMQETQYF. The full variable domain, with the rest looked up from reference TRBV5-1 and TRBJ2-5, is KAGVTQTPRYLIKTRGQQVTLSCSPISGHRSVSWYQQTPGQGLQFLFEYFSETQRNKGNFPGRFSGRQFSNSRSEMNVSTLELGDSALYLCASSLATVMQETQYFGPGTRLLVL.

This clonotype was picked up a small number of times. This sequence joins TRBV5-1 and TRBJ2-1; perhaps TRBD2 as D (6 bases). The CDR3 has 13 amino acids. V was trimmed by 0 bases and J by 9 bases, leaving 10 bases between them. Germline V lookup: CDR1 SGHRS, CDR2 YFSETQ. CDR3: CASSLARRGEQFF. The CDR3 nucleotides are TGCGCCAGCAGCTTGGCCAGGAGGGGTGAGCAGTTCTTC.

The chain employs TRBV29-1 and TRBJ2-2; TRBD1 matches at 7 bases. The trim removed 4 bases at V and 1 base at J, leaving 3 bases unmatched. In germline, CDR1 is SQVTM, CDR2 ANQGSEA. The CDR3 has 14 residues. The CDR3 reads CSVAGGENTGELFF. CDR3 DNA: TGCAGCGTTGCAGGGGGAGAGAACACCGGGGAGCTGTTTTTT.

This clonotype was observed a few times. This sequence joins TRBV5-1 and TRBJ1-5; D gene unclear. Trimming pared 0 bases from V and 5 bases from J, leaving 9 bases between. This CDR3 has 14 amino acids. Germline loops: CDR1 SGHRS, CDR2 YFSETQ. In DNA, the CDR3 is TGCGCCAGCAGCTTGGAAGGGTCCCATCAGCCCCAGCATTTT. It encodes CASSLEGSHQPQHF.

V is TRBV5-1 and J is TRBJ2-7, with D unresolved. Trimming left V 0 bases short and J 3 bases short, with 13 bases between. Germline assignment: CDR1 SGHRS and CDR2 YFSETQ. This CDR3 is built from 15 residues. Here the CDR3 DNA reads TGCGCCAGCAGCTTGGAACCCGGCAACTACTACGAGCAGTACTTC. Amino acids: CASSLEPGNYYEQYF.

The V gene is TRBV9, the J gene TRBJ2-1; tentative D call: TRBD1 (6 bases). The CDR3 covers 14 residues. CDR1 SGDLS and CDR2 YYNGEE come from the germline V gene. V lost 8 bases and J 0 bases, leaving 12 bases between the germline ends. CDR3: CASSTGRSYNEQFF. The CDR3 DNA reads TGTGCCAGTTCTACAGGGCGCTCCTACAATGAGCAGTTCTTC. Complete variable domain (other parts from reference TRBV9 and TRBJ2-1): DSGVTQTPKHLITATGQRVTLRCSPRSGDLSVYWYQQSLDQGLQFLIQYYNGEERAKGNILERFSAQQFPDLHSELNLSSLELGDSALYFCASSTGRSYNEQFFGPGTRLTVL.

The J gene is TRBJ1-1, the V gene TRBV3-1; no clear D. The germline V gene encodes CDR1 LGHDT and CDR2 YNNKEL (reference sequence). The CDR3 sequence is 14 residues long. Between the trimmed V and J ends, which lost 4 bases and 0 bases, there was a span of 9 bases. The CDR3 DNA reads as TGTGCCAGCAGCCCCCCTACGATGAACACTGAAGCTTTCTTT. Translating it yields CASSPPTMNTEAFF.

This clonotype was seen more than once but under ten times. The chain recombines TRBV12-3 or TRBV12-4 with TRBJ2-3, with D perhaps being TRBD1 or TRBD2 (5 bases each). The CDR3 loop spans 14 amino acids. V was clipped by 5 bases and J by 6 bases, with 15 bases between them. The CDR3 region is CASSIGTPVDTQYF. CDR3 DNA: TGTGCCAGCAGTATCGGGACCCCTGTCGATACGCAGTATTTT.

In DNA form, the CDR3 reads TGTGCCTGGAGTCCCAGGGGAGGGAGGGATGAGCAGTTCTTC. Its protein is CAWSPRGGRDEQFF. This chain connects TRBV30 to TRBJ2-1; possibly TRBD2 for D (7 bases). From germline, CDR1 is GTSNPN and CDR2 SVGIG (reference sequence). Trimming pared 2 bases from V and 8 bases from J, leaving 16 bases between. There are 14 residues in the CDR3. Using reference TRBV30 and TRBJ2-1 for the parts outside the CDR3, the full variable domain is SQTIHQWPATLVQPVGSPLSLECTVEGTSNPNLYWYRQAAGRGLQLLFYSVGIGQISSEVPQNLSASRPQDRQFILSSKKLLLSDSGFYLCAWSPRGGRDEQFFGPGTRLTVL.